The rows below give T cell receptor beta chains drawn from one sample of a study of shared clonotypes between healthy human individuals. Measured with immunoSEQ multiplex PCR; TCRdb has only the in-frame clones, and not every one. The table records millions of clones, about 94% of them present only once. The sequenced sample consisted of naive CD8+ T cells sorted from blood. Receptor source: a man younger than 35 in good health. Each CDR3 is given with its conserved first and last residue. A D gene is named only where the DNA matches it firmly. Clone size is shown for a subset of rows, as once, few, many or a class of expanded clone.

TRBV28	NA	TRBJ2-7	NA	TGTGCCAGCAGCCAACAGGGCTACGAGCAGTACTTC	CASSQQGYEQYF
TRBV7-9	NA	TRBJ1-1	NA	TGTGCCAGCAGCTTTCCTGAAAACACTGAAGCTTTCTTT	CASSFPENTEAFF
TRBV6-5	NA	TRBJ2-7	NA	TGTGCCAGCAGTTACTCAGGGGAGGCATACGAGCAGTACTTC	CASSYSGEAYEQYF
TRBV2	NA	TRBJ2-3	NA	TGTGCCAGCAGTGGAGAGGGGACCACAGATACGCAGTATTTT	CASSGEGTTDTQYF
TRBV6-6	NA	TRBJ2-7	NA	TGTGCCAGCAGTTACTCGGCTAGCGCTACCTACGAGCAGTACTTC	CASSYSASATYEQYF
TRBV15	NA	TRBJ2-7	NA	TGTGCCACCAGCCATATGGGGGGAGGCGAGCAGTACTTC	CATSHMGGGEQYF
TRBV7-8	NA	TRBJ2-5	NA	TGTGCCAGCAGCTTACGAGAGCAAAGTCTACAAGAGACCCAGTACTTC	CASSLREQSLQETQYF
TRBV27	NA	TRBJ2-1	TRBD2	TGTGCCAGCAGTCCAACCGGGACTAGCGGATACAATGAGCAGTTCTTC	CASSPTGTSGYNEQFF
TRBV5-1	NA	TRBJ2-3	NA	TGCGCCAGCAGCTTGGTTTTCACAGATACGCAGTATTTT	CASSLVFTDTQYF
TRBV9	NA	TRBJ1-4	TRBD1	TGTGCCAGCAGCGCTGACAGGGGGCAAGCTAATGAAAAACTGTTTTTT	CASSADRGQANEKLFF
TRBV27	NA	TRBJ2-1	NA	TGTGCCAGCAGTTTCCTTAGAGGAGGTAGCTCCTACAATGAGCAGTTCTTC	CASSFLRGGSSYNEQFF
TRBV14	NA	TRBJ2-3	NA	TGTGCCAGCAGCCAAGATAACCGGGCTCTCGTTTTTACAGATACGCAGTATTTT	CASSQDNRALVFTDTQYF
TRBV28	NA	TRBJ2-5	NA	TGTGCCAGCAGTTACCAGGGGTCCCAAGAGACCCAGTACTTC	CASSYQGSQETQYF
TRBV9	NA	TRBJ2-3	TRBD2	TGTGCCAGCAGCGTAGGTAGCGGGGGGGAAGATACGCAGTATTTT	CASSVGSGGEDTQYF
TRBV4-2	NA	TRBJ2-3	NA	TGTGCCAGCAGCCAAGAGAAAGCAACAGATACGCAGTATTTT	CASSQEKATDTQYF
TRBV9	once	TRBJ1-4	NA	TGTGCCAGTTCAGGAGACGCAACTAATGAAAAACTGTTTTTT	CASSGDATNEKLFF
TRBV4-3	NA	TRBJ2-3	NA	TGCGCCAGCAGCGCAGAAGCAAGCTACGGCGGCACAGATACGCAGTATTTT	CASSAEASYGGTDTQYF
TRBV7-8	NA	TRBJ2-7	NA	TGTGCCAGCAGCTTAGAGGCAGGGAAGTACTTC	CASSLEAGKYF
TRBV4-3	NA	TRBJ1-2	TRBD1	TGCGCCAGCAGCCAAGATAGCAGGGGGCTTAACTATGGCTACACCTTC	CASSQDSRGLNYGYTF
TRBV5-6	once	TRBJ2-7	NA	TGTGCCAGCAGATTAGCGGCGGATCCCTACGAGCAGTACTTC	CASRLAADPYEQYF
TRBV10-2	once	TRBJ2-3	NA	TGCGCCAGCAGGTTGACTAGCACAGATACGCAGTATTTT	CASRLTSTDTQYF
TRBV11-2	once	TRBJ1-3	NA	TGTGCCAGCAGCTTAGGACAGATTGGAAACACCATATATTTT	CASSLGQIGNTIYF
TRBV30	NA	TRBJ2-1	NA	TGTGCCTGGGATACCGGGCCACCGAGCTACAATGAGCAGTTCTTC	CAWDTGPPSYNEQFF
TRBV2	once	TRBJ2-7	TRBD2	TGTGCCATTCTCGCTAGCGGGGTCTACGAGCAGTACTTC	CAILASGVYEQYF
TRBV29-1	NA	TRBJ1-3	NA	TGCAGCGCTGGGGACTTGAGTGGAGTAGACACCATATATTTT	CSAGDLSGVDTIYF
TRBV7-9	NA	TRBJ2-1	NA	TGTGCCAGCTCCCCCCTTAATCCCTCAAATGAGCAGTTCTTC	CASSPLNPSNEQFF
TRBV28	NA	TRBJ2-3	TRBD1	TGTGCCAGCAGTCCCACAGGGGACAGAGATACGCAGTATTTT	CASSPTGDRDTQYF
TRBV6-1	NA	TRBJ1-6	NA	TGTGCCAGCTACCGAAGAGGGGAGGGTGCTTCACCCCTCCACTTT	CASYRRGEGASPLHF
TRBV29-1	NA	TRBJ2-2	TRBD1	TGCAGCCAGGGGGCGTCCGCCGGGGAGCTGTTTTTT	CSQGASAGELFF
TRBV2	NA	TRBJ2-7	NA	TGTGCCAGCAGTGAAAAGGATTGGGGCGAGCAGTACTTC	CASSEKDWGEQYF
TRBV25-1	NA	TRBJ1-5	NA	TGTGCCAGCAGTGGGGGGGAGATAGACAATCAGCCCCAGCATTTT	CASSGGEIDNQPQHF
TRBV4-1	NA	TRBJ1-5	NA	TGCGCCAGCAGCCAAGTAAGCGGTAGCAATCAGCCCCAGCATTTT	CASSQVSGSNQPQHF
TRBV11-1	NA	TRBJ2-5	NA	TGTGCCAGCAGCTTAAGACAGGGAGGGGAGACCCAGTACTTC	CASSLRQGGETQYF
TRBV7-8	NA	TRBJ2-7	TRBD1	TGTGCCAGCAGCTTGGATGGGACAGGGCTCTCCTACGAGCAGTACTTC	CASSLDGTGLSYEQYF
TRBV7-9	NA	TRBJ2-7	NA	TGTGCCAGCAGCTCAGAGGGAAACTACGAGCAGTACTTC	CASSSEGNYEQYF
TRBV6-5	once	TRBJ2-5	NA	TGTGCCAGCAGTCAGGACGGTCAAGAGACCCAGTACTTC	CASSQDGQETQYF
TRBV6-6	NA	TRBJ2-7	NA	TGTGCCAGCCTTAATCCCCTGATGGACGCCTACGAGCAGTACTTC	CASLNPLMDAYEQYF